One T cell receptor beta chain is described in this entry. Per the original methods: Using reference gene primer amplification, nucleated cell counts were estimated. Data came from immunoSEQ multiplex PCR; TCRdb stores just in-frame clones and leaves some out. V and J calls and clone size are those listed in that table; D and trimming were worked out from the DNA. The sample consists of hundreds of thousands of clones, more than 60% of them appearing once. This entry is derived from a study of blood T cell repertoires in COVID-19. On the study more broadly: The study drew acute and convalescent COVID-19 samples from the United States, Italy and Spain. T cells, B-cell-depleted T cells, or PBMCs provided the cDNA or gDNA that served as material.

The sample comprised peripheral blood. This receptor was identified in a middle-aged woman with active or convalescent COVID-19.

The CDR3 DNA follows: TGTGCCAGCAGTTATCTTGGCCCCTCGGGGGGCTACACCTTC. It encodes CASSYLGPSGGYTF. The chain combines TRBV6-5 with TRBJ1-2, with D unclear. The CDR3 has 14 residues. The ends were cut back, 3 bases at V and 8 bases at J, with 16 bases in the middle. Germline CDR1 MNHEY, CDR2 SVGAGI.